Shown below are 30 T cell receptor beta chains from a single sample sequenced in a study of T-cell memory formation after mild COVID-19. One entry per CDR3 protein results from TCRdb running MiXCR on the 5' RACE reads. The repertoire holds 550,000 to 600,000 distinct CDR3 sequences, with 17% as singletons. The sequenced sample consisted of PBMCs or a T cell subset sorted from them (not recorded which). The source of these receptors is an adult woman who had mild COVID-19 (a few samples of this study predate the infection). Cell type and time point are not known.

This clonotype came up a few times. The chain employs TRBV30 and TRBJ2-7, with D uncertain. Germline lookup yields CDR1 GTSNPN and CDR2 SVGIG (reference sequence). V lost 0 bases and J lost 4, with 7 bases in between. The CDR3 has 12 residues. Here the CDR3 DNA reads TGTGCCTGGAGTGTTGGGGATTACGAGCAGTACTTC. It specifies CAWSVGDYEQYF.

This clonotype was recorded a few times. The rearrangement joins TRBV4-3 to TRBJ2-2; a possible D gene is TRBD2 (5 bases). Germline CDR1 and CDR2: LGHNA and YSLEER. The CDR3 contains 15 residues. Trimming removed 4 bases from V and 7 bases from J, with 16 bases in between. This CDR3 is CASSPGWASIGELFF. The CDR3 DNA sequence: TGCGCCAGCAGCCCTGGGTGGGCTAGCATCGGGGAGCTGTTTTTT.

This clonotype came up a few times. The chain couples TRBV29-1 to TRBJ2-3, with 9 bases aligning to TRBD2. Germline V gene data show CDR1 as SQVTM and CDR2 as ANQGSEA. The CDR3 has 14 amino acids. The V segment lost 5 bases and the J segment 2 bases; nucleotides outside the gene matches: 5. DNA for the CDR3: TGCAGCGTTTCCCCTAGCGGGAACACAGATACGCAGTATTTT. Translating gives CSVSPSGNTDTQYF.

This clonotype showed up just a few times. The chain is built from TRBV5-1 and TRBJ1-1; no firm D call. V was cut by 5 bases and J by 0 bases, with 14 bases left in between. The CDR3 spans 15 residues. CDR1 is SGHRS and CDR2 is YFSETQ in the germline V gene. DNA of the CDR3: TGCGCCAGCAGGACCCAGGACTCCCTGAACACTGAAGCTTTCTTT. It yields the protein CASRTQDSLNTEAFF.

This sequence joins TRBV7-8 and TRBJ1-4; possibly TRBD1 for D (5 bases). The CDR3 covers 15 residues. Germline CDR1 is SGHVS and CDR2 is FQNEAQ. Trimming pared 5 bases from V and 8 bases from J, leaving 18 bases between. DNA of the CDR3: TGTGCCAGCAGCCCACGGTGGGGGGACGGAGAAAAACTGTTTTTT. This translates into CASSPRWGDGEKLFF. The full variable domain, with the rest looked up from reference TRBV7-8 and TRBJ1-4, is GAGVSQSPRYKVAKRGQDVALRCDPISGHVSLFWYQQALGQGPEFLTYFQNEAQLDKSGLPSDRFFAERPEGSVSTLKIQRTQQEDSAVYLCASSPRWGDGEKLFFGSGTQLSVL.

This clonotype came up a few times. This chain links TRBV10-3 with TRBJ2-5; 14 positions match TRBD2. Germline assignment: CDR1 ENHRY and CDR2 SYGVKD. V was pared by 8 bases and J by 1 base, with 12 bases of the junction left unmatched. The CDR3 is 18 amino acids. In DNA form, the CDR3 reads TGTGCCATCTCCCCCACTCAGACTAGCGGGGGGGTCCAAGAGACCCAGTACTTC. It encodes CAISPTQTSGGVQETQYF.

This clonotype was seen a few times. The chain employs TRBV6-2 or TRBV6-3 and TRBJ2-1; D perhaps matches TRBD1 (6 bases). Trimming took off 3 bases at V and 3 bases at J, with 18 bases between the two ends. This CDR3 has 17 amino acids. Per germline, CDR1 MNHEY and CDR2 SVGEGT. This CDR3 reads CASSYTLTGDNYNEQFF. The CDR3 DNA reads TGTGCCAGCAGTTATACCCTGACAGGAGACAACTACAATGAGCAGTTCTTC.

This clonotype was recorded a few times. The V gene is TRBV27, the J gene TRBJ2-2; D uncertain. The V gene lost 7 bases and the J gene lost 7 bases, with 16 bases spanning the gap. There are 14 residues in the CDR3. The germline V gene has CDR1 MNHEY and CDR2 SMNVEV (reference sequence). CDR3 protein: CASTSWLGLGELFF. CDR3 coding DNA: TGTGCCAGCACCTCTTGGCTTGGCCTCGGGGAGCTGTTTTTT.

V usage is TRBV7-3 and J usage is TRBJ2-2, with TRBD1 as a possible D gene (6 bases). This CDR3 region has 15 residues. Germline CDR1 SGHTA, CDR2 FQGTGA. The V end lost 7 bases, the J end lost 5 bases, and 17 bases lay between the germline ends. The CDR3 bases are TGTGCCAGCACCCCCTGGGCAGGGGTGACCGGGGAGCTGTTTTTT. Its protein is CASTPWAGVTGELFF.

The CDR3 loop reads CASSDSNTDTQYF. CDR3 nucleotides: TGCGCCAGCAGTGATTCCAACACAGATACGCAGTATTTT. The chain employs TRBV10-1 and TRBJ2-3; D not certain. The CDR3 consists of 13 residues. CDR1 and CDR2 (germline): WNHNN, SYGVQD (reference sequence). Between the trimmed V and J ends, which lost 3 bases and 2 bases, there was a span of 6 bases.

The V gene is TRBV18, the J gene TRBJ1-6; no definite D call. Trimming removed 0 bases from V and 8 bases from J, with 5 bases in between. Germline-derived CDR1 and CDR2 are KGHSH and LQKENI. The CDR3 has 13 residues. The CDR3 loop reads CASSPPGDSPLHF. In DNA, the CDR3 is TGTGCCAGCTCACCACCAGGCGATTCACCCCTCCACTTT.

Written as DNA, the CDR3 is TGTGCCAGCAGTTTACACCAGACAGATACGCAGTATTTT. Its protein product is CASSLHQTDTQYF. V and J are TRBV12-3 or TRBV12-4 and TRBJ2-3; D call uncertain. V was clipped by 2 bases and J by 3 bases, with 6 bases between them. This CDR3 comprises 13 residues.

V is TRBV3-1 and J is TRBJ2-5; TRBD2 is a possible D gene (6 bases). V dropped 8 bases and J dropped 2 bases, with 12 bases sitting between them. The CDR3 runs to 13 residues. Germline V gene sequence: CDR1 LGHDT, CDR2 YNNKEL (reference sequence). CDR3 in amino acids: CASEQDYQETQYF. DNA for the CDR3: TGTGCCAGCGAACAGGACTATCAAGAGACCCAGTACTTC.

The chain couples TRBV5-1 to TRBJ2-3; 12 nucleotides align to TRBD2. J gave up 0 bases and V 4 bases, and 15 bases lay outside the gene matches. The V gene's germline CDR1 is SGHRS and CDR2 YFSETQ. The CDR3 consists of 20 residues. The CDR3 DNA follows: TGCGCCAGCAGCCACGCACGCCCCGCACTAGCGGGGGGCAGCACAGATACGCAGTATTTT. This codes for CASSHARPALAGGSTDTQYF.

This rearrangement joins TRBV19 to TRBJ1-2; 8 nucleotides align to TRBD1. This CDR3 is built from 17 residues. V shed 3 bases, J shed 4 bases, and the junction held 13 bases outside the gene matches. Looked up from germline, CDR1 is LNHDA and CDR2 is SQIVND (reference sequence). This chain's CDR3 is CASSMFGTGNAFYGYTF. CDR3 DNA sequence: TGTGCCAGTAGTATGTTCGGGACAGGAAACGCTTTCTATGGCTACACCTTC. The full variable domain, its missing parts supplied by reference TRBV19 and TRBJ1-2, is DGGITQSPKYLFRKEGQNVTLSCEQNLNHDAMYWYRQDPGQGLRLIYYSQIVNDFQKGDIAEGYSVSREKKESFPLTVTSAQKNPTAFYLCASSMFGTGNAFYGYTFGSGTRLTVV.

The J gene is TRBJ2-1, the V gene TRBV5-1; D unresolved. In germline, CDR1 is SGHRS, CDR2 YFSETQ. Trimming pared 0 bases from V and 10 bases from J, leaving 8 bases between. The CDR3 contains 12 residues. The CDR3 reads CASSLAKREQFF. CDR3 in DNA: TGCGCCAGCAGCTTGGCCAAACGGGAGCAGTTCTTC. The full variable domain, completed using reference TRBV5-1 and TRBJ2-1, is KAGVTQTPRYLIKTRGQQVTLSCSPISGHRSVSWYQQTPGQGLQFLFEYFSETQRNKGNFPGRFSGRQFSNSRSEMNVSTLELGDSALYLCASSLAKREQFFGPGTRLTVL.

On this clonotype: A much larger clone sits a single nucleotide away, making a read error possible. The chain combines TRBV5-1 with TRBJ2-3; D is perhaps TRBD1 (6 bases). Trimming removed 4 bases from V and 10 bases from J, with 22 bases in between. CDR3 length equals 15 residues. CDR1 is SGHRS, CDR2 YFSETQ, per germline. CDR3 protein: CASSVTGSGWDAQYF. For the CDR3, the DNA is TGCGCCAGCAGCGTGACAGGCTCTGGGTGGGATGCGCAGTATTTT.

This clonotype was observed a few times. The V gene is TRBV3-1, the J gene TRBJ2-1; 12 bases map to TRBD1. This CDR3 region has 15 residues. Trimming at V came to 4 bases and at J to 9 bases, leaving 7 bases not matched to a gene. Germline V lookup: CDR1 LGHDT, CDR2 YNNKEL (reference sequence). CDR3 sequence reads: CASSPRDRGQGEQFF. The CDR3 nucleotides read TGTGCCAGCAGCCCTCGGGACAGGGGGCAGGGTGAGCAGTTCTTC.

The gene calls are TRBV5-1 and TRBJ2-7, with 9 bases aligning to TRBD1. J gave up 4 bases and V 4 bases, and 9 bases lay outside the gene matches. Germline values: CDR1 SGHRS, CDR2 YFSETQ. The CDR3 runs 15 residues. CDR3 DNA sequence: TGCGCCAGCAGCATGGGGACAGGGCAGGGGTACGAGCAGTACTTC. It codes for CASSMGTGQGYEQYF. Drawing the rest from reference TRBV5-1 and TRBJ2-7, the complete variable domain is KAGVTQTPRYLIKTRGQQVTLSCSPISGHRSVSWYQQTPGQGLQFLFEYFSETQRNKGNFPGRFSGRQFSNSRSEMNVSTLELGDSALYLCASSMGTGQGYEQYFGPGTRLTVT.

This clonotype was observed a few times. The chain employs TRBV7-6 and TRBJ2-2; D is possibly TRBD2 (6 bases). The CDR3 sequence is 17 residues long. Germline CDR1 and CDR2: SGHVS and FNYEAQ. V dropped 5 bases and J dropped 4 bases, with 20 bases sitting between them. The CDR3 DNA sequence: TGTGCCAGCAGCGAATTCCCCGGGAGTTCCGGCACCGGGGAGCTGTTTTTT. The encoded protein is CASSEFPGSSGTGELFF.

The rearrangement links TRBV15 to TRBJ2-2; unclear D gene. V was shortened by 3 bases and J by 6 bases, with 17 bases between the two germline ends. CDR3 length: 16 residues. The germline CDR1 and CDR2 sequences are LNHNV and YYDKDF (reference sequence). CDR3 loop: CATSRRQVNGPGELFF. For the CDR3, the DNA is TGTGCCACCAGCAGGAGGCAGGTCAATGGCCCCGGGGAGCTGTTTTTT.

This clonotype occurred a few times. This chain links TRBV6-1 with TRBJ1-5; a possible D gene is TRBD1 (5 bases). The CDR3 is 13 amino acids. The germline CDR1 and CDR2 sequences are MNHNS and SASEGT. The V gene lost 8 bases and the J gene lost 2 bases, with 10 bases spanning the gap. CDR3 sequence: CASGQGGNQPQHF. The DNA for the CDR3 is TGTGCCAGCGGGCAGGGAGGCAATCAGCCCCAGCATTTT.

The sample holds a few counts of this clonotype. This chain uses TRBV29-1 with TRBJ2-1; 7 nucleotides align to TRBD2. Trimming took 2 bases from V and 7 from J; bases not matched to a gene: 5. CDR1 and CDR2 from the germline V gene are SQVTM and ANQGSEA. The CDR3 runs to 13 residues. This CDR3 reads CSVELGGRNEQFF. CDR3 in DNA: TGCAGCGTTGAACTGGGGGGGAGGAATGAGCAGTTCTTC.

The sample holds a few counts of this clonotype. The chain is built from TRBV5-1 and TRBJ2-1; 9 bases agree with TRBD1. The length of the CDR3 is 16 residues. From germline, CDR1 is SGHRS and CDR2 YFSETQ. Trimming at V came to 7 bases and at J to 6 bases, leaving 14 bases not matched to a gene. Here the CDR3 DNA reads TGCGCCAGCGGGTACACCGGGACAGGGTTTATCAATGAGCAGTTCTTC. Amino acids: CASGYTGTGFINEQFF.

This clonotype was seen a few times. This chain links TRBV7-8 with TRBJ1-1; 7 nucleotides match TRBD1. With V trimmed by 1 base and J by 2 bases, 16 bases remained unmatched. Germline V lookup: CDR1 SGHVS, CDR2 FQNEAQ. This CDR3 has 19 amino acids. The DNA for the CDR3 is TGTGCCAGCAGCTTAGTTCAGGGGGGCACATTCATGCAAAACACTGAAGCTTTCTTT. This encodes CASSLVQGGTFMQNTEAFF.

At least ten counts were recorded for this clonotype. In DNA, the CDR3 is TGTGCCAGCAGTAAAAACGGCAGGACTAAGACAGATACGCAGTATTTT. Translation gives CASSKNGRTKTDTQYF. V is TRBV7-3 and J is TRBJ2-3; D perhaps matches TRBD2 (6 bases). V was cut by 6 bases and J by 3 bases, with 19 bases left in between. This CDR3 comprises 16 residues. The germline CDR1 and CDR2 sequences are SGHTA and FQGTGA.

This clonotype was counted a few times. The rearrangement joins TRBV7-2 to TRBJ2-1; 8 bases agree with TRBD2. This CDR3 is 15 amino acids long. V was clipped by 2 bases and J by 3 bases; unmatched bases: 3. The germline V gene encodes CDR1 SGHTA and CDR2 FQGNSA. Here the CDR3 reads CASSLKGLGYNEQFF. CDR3 nucleotide sequence: TGTGCCAGCAGCTTAAAGGGACTAGGCTACAATGAGCAGTTCTTC. Together with reference TRBV7-2 and TRBJ2-1, the CDR3 gives the full variable domain: GAGVSQSPSNKVTEKGKDVELRCDPISGHTALYWYRQSLGQGLEFLIYFQGNSAPDKSGLPSDRFSAERTGGSVSTLTIQRTQQEDSAVYLCASSLKGLGYNEQFFGPGTRLTVL.

V gene TRBV7-3 combines with J gene TRBJ2-1; TRBD2 aligns across 10 bases. Per germline, CDR1 SGHTA and CDR2 FQGTGA. J gave up 7 bases and V 5 bases, and 8 bases lay outside the gene matches. CDR3 size: 15 residues. CDR3 nucleotides: TGTGCCAGCAGCCCGATAGCGGGAGGCTGGAATGAGCAGTTCTTC. Translating gives CASSPIAGGWNEQFF.

The genes are TRBV7-2 and TRBJ1-2; D may be TRBD1 (5 bases). Per the germline V gene, CDR1 is SGHTA and CDR2 is FQGNSA. Trimming shortened V by 5 bases and J by 4 bases, and 14 bases separated the two germline ends. This CDR3 is 14 amino acids long. The DNA of the CDR3 is TGTGCCAGCAGCAGGATAGGGGAGTCCTATGGCTACACCTTC. Amino acid sequence: CASSRIGESYGYTF.

The chain recombines TRBV27 with TRBJ2-7; D is perhaps TRBD2 (5 bases). The CDR3 length is 13 residues. V was cut by 6 bases and J by 10 bases, with 19 bases left in between. Germline loops: CDR1 MNHEY, CDR2 SMNVEV (reference sequence). The CDR3 region has the DNA TGTGCCAGCAGCTTCAGAGGGCCTTCGGAACAGTACTTC. As protein: CASSFRGPSEQYF.